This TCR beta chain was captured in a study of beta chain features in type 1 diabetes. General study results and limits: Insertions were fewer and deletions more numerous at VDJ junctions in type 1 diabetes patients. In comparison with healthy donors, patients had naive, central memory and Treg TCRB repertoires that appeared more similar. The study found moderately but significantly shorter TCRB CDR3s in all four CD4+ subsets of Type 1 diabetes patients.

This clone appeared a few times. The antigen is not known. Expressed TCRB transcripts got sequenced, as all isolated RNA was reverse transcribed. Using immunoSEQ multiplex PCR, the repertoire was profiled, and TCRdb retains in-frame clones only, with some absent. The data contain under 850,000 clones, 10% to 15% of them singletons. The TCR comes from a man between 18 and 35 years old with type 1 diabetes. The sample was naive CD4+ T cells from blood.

Written as DNA, the CDR3 is TGTGCCTGGAGCCTAACGGATTACTATGGCTACACCTTC. This gives the protein CAWSLTDYYGYTF. The chain employs TRBV30 and TRBJ1-2; no clear D gene. The ends were cut back, 3 bases at V and 3 bases at J, with 11 bases in the middle. Germline assignment: CDR1 GTSNPN and CDR2 SVGIG (reference sequence). The CDR3 runs 13 residues.